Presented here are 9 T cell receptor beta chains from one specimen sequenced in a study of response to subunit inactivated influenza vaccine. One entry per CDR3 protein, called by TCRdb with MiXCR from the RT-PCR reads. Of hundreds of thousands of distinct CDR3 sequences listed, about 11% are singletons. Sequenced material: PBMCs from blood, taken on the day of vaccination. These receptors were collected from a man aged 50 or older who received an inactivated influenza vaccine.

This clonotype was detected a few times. Here the CDR3 DNA reads TGTGCCAGCAGCATCGCGAGAAGCTCCTACAATGAGCAGTTCTTC. It codes for CASSIARSSYNEQFF. The chain has TRBV6-2 or TRBV6-3 and TRBJ2-1; D is unresolved. This CDR3 comprises 15 residues. Trimming removed 6 bases from V and 0 bases from J, with 12 bases in between. Germline CDR1 MNHEY, CDR2 SVGEGT.

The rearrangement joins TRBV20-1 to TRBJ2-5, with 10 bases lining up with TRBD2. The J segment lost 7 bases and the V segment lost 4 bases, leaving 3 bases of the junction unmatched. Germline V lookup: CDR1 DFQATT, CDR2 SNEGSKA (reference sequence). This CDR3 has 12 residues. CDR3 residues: CSAKEREGTQYF. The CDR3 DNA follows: TGCAGTGCTAAAGAGCGGGAGGGGACCCAGTACTTC.

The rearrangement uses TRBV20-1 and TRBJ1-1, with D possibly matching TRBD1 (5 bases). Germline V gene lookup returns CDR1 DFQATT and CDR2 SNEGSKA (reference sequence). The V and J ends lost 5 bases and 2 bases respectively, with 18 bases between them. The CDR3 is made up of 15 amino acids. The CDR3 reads CSAPPLVQGNTEAFF. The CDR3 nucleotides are TGCAGTGCTCCCCCTTTGGTCCAGGGTAACACTGAAGCTTTCTTT.

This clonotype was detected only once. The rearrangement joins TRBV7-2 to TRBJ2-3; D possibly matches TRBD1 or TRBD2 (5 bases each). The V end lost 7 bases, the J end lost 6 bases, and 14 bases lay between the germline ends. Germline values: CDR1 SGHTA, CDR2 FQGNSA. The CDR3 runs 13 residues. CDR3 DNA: TGTGCCAGCAACCGGGGCCCAATGGATACGCAGTATTTT. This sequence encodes CASNRGPMDTQYF.

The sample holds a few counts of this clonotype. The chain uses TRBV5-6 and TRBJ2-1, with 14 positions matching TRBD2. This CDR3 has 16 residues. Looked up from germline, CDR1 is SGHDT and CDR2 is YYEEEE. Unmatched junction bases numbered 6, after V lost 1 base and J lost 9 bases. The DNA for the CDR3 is TGTGCCAGCAGCTTGTTTGGGACTAGCGGGAGCGGTGAGCAGTTCTTC. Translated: CASSLFGTSGSGEQFF.

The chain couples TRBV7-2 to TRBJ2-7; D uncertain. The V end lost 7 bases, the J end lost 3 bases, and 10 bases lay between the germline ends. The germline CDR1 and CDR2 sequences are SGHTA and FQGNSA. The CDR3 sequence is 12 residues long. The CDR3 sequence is CASIGSGYEQYF. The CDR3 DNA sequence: TGTGCCAGCATCGGCAGTGGCTACGAGCAGTACTTC.

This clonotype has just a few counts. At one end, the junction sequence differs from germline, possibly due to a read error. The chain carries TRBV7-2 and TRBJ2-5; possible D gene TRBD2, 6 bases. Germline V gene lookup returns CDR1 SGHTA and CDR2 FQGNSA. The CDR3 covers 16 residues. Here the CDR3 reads CASSLAFSGHQETQYF. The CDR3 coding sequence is TGTGCCAGCAGCCTAGCTTTTAGCGGTCATCAAGAGACCCAGTACTTC.

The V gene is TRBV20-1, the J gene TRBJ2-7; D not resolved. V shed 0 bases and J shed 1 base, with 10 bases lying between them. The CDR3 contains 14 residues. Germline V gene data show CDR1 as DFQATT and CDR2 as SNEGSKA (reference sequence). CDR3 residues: CSARDFTKSYEQYF. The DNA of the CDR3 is TGCAGTGCTAGAGATTTTACAAAATCCTACGAGCAGTACTTC.

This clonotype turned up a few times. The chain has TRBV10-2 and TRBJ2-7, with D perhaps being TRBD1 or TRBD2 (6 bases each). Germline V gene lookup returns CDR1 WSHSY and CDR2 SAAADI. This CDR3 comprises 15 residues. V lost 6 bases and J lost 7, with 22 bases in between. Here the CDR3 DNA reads TGCGCCAGCAGCACCGACAGGAACCCGGGACTTGAGCAGTACTTC. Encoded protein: CASSTDRNPGLEQYF.